This T cell receptor beta chain was captured by sequencing in a study of blood T cell repertoires in COVID-19 (dated by TCRdb to the early 2020s). For context, the study as a whole: The collaborator samples originated in the United States, Italy and Spain and spanned the acute and convalescent phases of COVID-19. The dataset comprised deeply sampled blood TCRbeta repertoires from subjects exposed to, actively infected with, or recovered from COVID-19. The material from the prospective study consisted of cDNA or gDNA derived from T cells, B-cell-depleted T cells, or PBMCs. HLA class I and class II types, where available, came from metadata supplied by the sample provider rather than from assay-based typing. A freely available public database, intended as a resource for researchers studying the immune response to SARS-CoV-2, is where the repertoires were released. Sample metadata almost always included a de-identified subject ID, COVID-19 status, age in years and sex. Samples came from the ongoing ImmuneRACE study (first 160 participants) plus 1,254 subjects from 6 global collaborators.

In Seattle, one collaborating source enrolled patients while the infection was active and tracked those patients longitudinally over the course of disease. Each collaborating institution followed its own protocols to collect whole blood in K2EDTA tubes. For TCRbeta analysis, collaborators shipped samples in one of three forms: frozen whole blood, isolated PBMCs, or DNA extracted from either of those sample types. TCRbeta CDR3 regions were amplified from genomic DNA by means of the immunoSEQ Assay, a bias-controlled multiplex PCR. The study's own analysis went as follows. The number of nucleated cells in each sample was estimated from the amplification of reference gene primers within the assay. To quantify the absolute abundance of each unique TCRbeta CDR3 rearrangement, sequence reads were collapsed and filtered. For each sample, productive Simpson clonality was calculated by taking the square root of Simpson's diversity index across productive rearrangements. Entries here come from immuneACCESS through TCRdb and include only in-frame sequences with V and J called. Some clones fail to appear in such tables; in the studies checked, an unresolved V gene covers under half of the shortfall, and the cause of the remainder is unknown. That table is the source of V, J and clone size, and D and trimming were worked out from the DNA. For this sample the table gives 300,000 to 400,000 clones, of which roughly 89% were detected only once. The ten largest clonotypes hold 9.5% to 10% of the sample.

As to this clone: The antigen this receptor binds is unknown. No clone much larger than this one lies a single base away; base qualities are absent.

On the study overall, not on this receptor specifically: Clinical and demographic metadata were provided uncurated, with the amount varying by source and participant.

V sheds 7 bases and J sheds 7 bases, leaving 16 bases between their ends. The CDR3 covers 13 residues, taking in both the cysteine and the phenylalanine. Only the CDR3 region is kept as DNA, spanning 39 bases read in frame from base 1. Based on the germline V gene, the CDR1 and CDR2 sequences are MNHEY and SVGAGI. The receptor was derived from a man aged 30-40 years with COVID-19, enrolled during active disease. The sequence is built from TRBV6-5 and TRBJ1-2; the D gene is perhaps TRBD1, on 6 matching bases. Sequencing was performed on peripheral blood. The DNA sequence follows: TGTGCCAGCACTAAGGGGGGGGCCGTTGGCTACACCTTC. This sequence encodes CASTKGGAVGYTF.